This TCR beta chain was retrieved from a study of blood T cell repertoires in COVID-19. For the study at large: The study drew acute and convalescent COVID-19 samples from the United States, Italy and Spain. From T cells, B-cell-depleted T cells, or PBMCs came the material, which was cDNA or gDNA.

Original data processing: Estimated nucleated cell counts came from reference gene primer amplification. The method was immunoSEQ multiplex PCR; TCRdb's version includes in-frame clones alone and lacks a portion of them. The DNA was the basis for D and trimming; V, J and clone size are from that table. The repertoire holds about 270,000 clones, with 80% to 95% as singletons. The CDR3 has 16 residues. Trimming cost V 0 bases and J 1 base, with 10 bases left between them. The germline CDR1 and CDR2 sequences are SGHTA and FQGNSA. Patients from Seattle were sampled longitudinally, starting during active infection.

Sequencing was carried out using peripheral blood. This rearrangement joins TRBV7-2 to TRBJ1-3, with TRBD1 as a possible D gene (5 bases). This TCR came from a person in their late teens or twenties with COVID-19, enrolled during active disease. CDR3 in DNA: TGTGCCAGCAGCTTAGCCCCCCAGGGATCTGGAAACACCATATATTTT. Encoded protein: CASSLAPQGSGNTIYF. Full variable domain (missing parts from reference TRBV7-2 and TRBJ1-3): GAGVSQSPSNKVTEKGKDVELRCDPISGHTALYWYRQSLGQGLEFLIYFQGNSAPDKSGLPSDRFSAERTGGSVSTLTIQRTQQEDSAVYLCASSLAPQGSGNTIYFGEGSWLTVV.